These 15 T cell receptor beta chains came from one sample sequenced in a study of OX40 agonist ivuxolimab in advanced cancers. This table comes from immunoSEQ multiplex PCR, and its TCRdb copy is limited to in-frame clones, with some not included. The table shows a few hundred clones, with 80% to 95% occurring only once. This sample was gathered in a trial of the OX40 agonist ivuxolimab. Source of these receptors: an adult with an advanced solid tumor such as melanoma, head and neck, liver or kidney cancer.

The chain employs TRBV6-8 and TRBJ1-2, with 7 bases aligning to TRBD1. Germline CDR1 and CDR2: MNHGY and SAAAGT. Trimming removed 4 bases from V and 5 bases from J; junction bases left unmatched: 13. This CDR3 contains 16 residues. The CDR3 bases are TGTGCCAGCAGTTCCGGCCCCGGACAGGCGAAATATGGCTACACCTTC. This encodes CASSSGPGQAKYGYTF.

CDR3 residues: CSVVKTGYGYTF. The CDR3, as DNA: TGCAGCGTTGTAAAGACAGGCTATGGCTACACCTTC. The chain combines TRBV29-1 with TRBJ1-2, with D possibly matching TRBD1 (6 bases). The CDR3 is 12 residues long. V was clipped by 4 bases and J by 4 bases, with 10 bases between them. Germline assignment: CDR1 SQVTM and CDR2 ANQGSEA.

The CDR3 here is CASSNDRVRQYF. DNA of the CDR3: TGTGCCAGTAGTAATGACAGGGTGAGGCAGTACTTC. This rearrangement joins TRBV19 to TRBJ2-5; 7 bases are shared with TRBD1. This CDR3 has 12 residues. From germline, CDR1 is LNHDA and CDR2 SQIVND (reference sequence). Unmatched junction bases numbered 7, after V lost 4 bases and J lost 11 bases.

V gene TRBV19 combines with J gene TRBJ1-5; possibly TRBD1 for D (6 bases). V lost 5 bases, J lost 4 bases, and 9 bases lay in between. The CDR3 is 13 residues long. CDR1 and CDR2 from the germline V gene are LNHDA and SQIVND (reference sequence). The CDR3 loop reads CASSPTGNQPQHF. The CDR3 DNA reads TGTGCCAGTAGTCCGACAGGTAATCAGCCCCAGCATTTT.

This chain connects TRBV10-2 to TRBJ2-5; 8 bases agree with TRBD1. This CDR3 region has 15 residues. Germline V gives CDR1 WSHSY, CDR2 SAAADI. The junction had 11 bases not matched to a gene; V was cut back by 6 bases and J by 5 bases. This CDR3 reads CASRETGELGETQYF. CDR3 DNA: TGCGCCAGCAGGGAGACAGGGGAGCTTGGTGAGACCCAGTACTTC.

The chain carries TRBV6-8 and TRBJ2-1; 13 nucleotides match TRBD2. The CDR3 has 15 residues. Germline CDR1 reads MNHGY; CDR2 reads SAAAGT. V lost 5 bases to trimming and J lost 8 bases; unmatched junction nucleotides: 6. Written as DNA, the CDR3 is TGTGCCAGCAGTGACCGACTAGCGGGAGGCGATGAGCAGTTCTTC. It encodes CASSDRLAGGDEQFF.

The J gene is TRBJ1-2, the V gene TRBV6-8; weak D call: TRBD1 (6 bases). The length of the CDR3 is 13 residues. The ends were cut back, 2 bases at V and 6 bases at J, with 10 bases in the middle. CDR1 MNHGY and CDR2 SAAAGT come from the germline V gene. The DNA for the CDR3 is TGTGCCAGCAGTTACGGGGGCGTGGATGGCTACACCTTC. Its protein product is CASSYGGVDGYTF.

J is TRBJ2-1 and V is TRBV6-8; D may match TRBD1 or TRBD2 (5 bases each). The V gene lost 8 bases and the J gene lost 4 bases, with 15 bases spanning the gap. In germline, CDR1 is MNHGY, CDR2 SAAAGT. This CDR3 is built from 14 residues. CDR3 protein: CASGGTGPYNEQFF. DNA of the CDR3: TGTGCCAGCGGGGGTACAGGTCCTTACAATGAGCAGTTCTTC.

This clone was seen a few times. The chain carries TRBV10-2 and TRBJ1-3; unclear D gene. This CDR3 is built from 14 residues. The V end lost 4 bases, the J end lost 0 bases, and 7 bases lay between the germline ends. Germline CDR1 reads WSHSY; CDR2 reads SAAADI. CDR3 sequence: CASSADLSGNTIYF. DNA of the CDR3: TGCGCCAGCAGTGCCGACCTCTCTGGAAACACCATATATTTT.

The chain uses TRBV5-1 and TRBJ1-1; D gene unclear. Germline loops: CDR1 SGHRS, CDR2 YFSETQ. Trimming shortened V by 1 base and J by 0 bases, and 10 bases separated the two germline ends. The CDR3 runs 15 residues. The CDR3 region is CASSLISLMNTEAFF. In DNA, the CDR3 is TGCGCCAGCAGCTTGATCAGTTTAATGAACACTGAAGCTTTCTTT.

The rearrangement joins TRBV11-3 to TRBJ1-1, with 9 bases matching TRBD1. With 5 bases clipped from V and 0 bases from J, the junction kept 7 bases outside the gene matches. CDR3 length equals 16 residues. Germline V gene lookup returns CDR1 SGHNT and CDR2 YENEEA. CDR3 loop: CASSTTGGLLNTEAFF. The CDR3 region has the DNA TGTGCCAGCAGCACCACAGGGGGCTTATTGAACACTGAAGCTTTCTTT.

The chain couples TRBV6-8 to TRBJ2-7; either TRBD1 or TRBD2 may supply D (5 bases each). This CDR3 contains 15 residues. Looked up from germline, CDR1 is MNHGY and CDR2 is SAAAGT. The V gene lost 3 bases and the J gene lost 2 bases, with 14 bases spanning the gap. CDR3 coding DNA: TGTGCCAGCAGTTATCCCGGGGCGGCACCCTACGAGCAGTACTTC. This codes for CASSYPGAAPYEQYF.

The CDR3 DNA reads TGTGCCAGCCTACAGACTGTCTACGAGCAGTACTTC. Protein product: CASLQTVYEQYF. This chain connects TRBV6-8 to TRBJ2-7; D remains unclear. The CDR3 runs to 12 residues. Trimming took 8 bases from V and 3 from J, leaving 11 bases between them. The germline V gene has CDR1 MNHGY and CDR2 SAAAGT.

The chain has TRBV5-1 and TRBJ1-1; D is undetermined. Germline lookup yields CDR1 SGHRS and CDR2 YFSETQ. V was cut by 0 bases and J by 3 bases, with 18 bases left in between. CDR3 length equals 17 residues. The CDR3 nucleotides read TGCGCCAGCAGCTTGGAAAGCAGGCCAGGTATAGACACTGAAGCTTTCTTT. This encodes CASSLESRPGIDTEAFF.

The CDR3 DNA follows: TGTGCCAGCGAGGGGGGGAACACTGAAGCTTTCTTT. Translated: CASEGGNTEAFF. The chain carries TRBV12-5 and TRBJ1-1; possibly TRBD1 for D (6 bases). CDR1 is LGHNT and CDR2 is FRNRAP in the germline V gene. This CDR3 contains 12 residues.